One T cell receptor beta chain is described in this entry. Its antigen is unknown. TCRdb re-derived calls from the 5' RACE reads in MiXCR, one entry per CDR3 protein. The sample carries roughly 630,000 distinct CDR3 sequences, roughly 7.1% recorded once. This sample was included in a study of identical twins. Findings and caveats of the study: Among beta out-of-frame sequences, excess sharing between twins appeared weaker. Out-of-frame alpha sequences common to twins were enriched for low generation probability.

These same records also appear under a second study, on yellow fever vaccine responses in identical twins.

The sequenced sample was PBMCs. The clonotype was recovered from a woman aged 18-30 years in good health.

The CDR3: CASSDEQGADIQETQYF. CDR3 DNA: TGCGCCAGCAGCGACGAACAGGGGGCGGATATCCAAGAGACCCAGTACTTC. The chain carries TRBV5-1 and TRBJ2-5; TRBD1 matches at 9 bases. The germline CDR1 and CDR2 sequences are SGHRS and YFSETQ. The V and J ends lost 4 bases and 1 base, in that order; junction bases with no gene match: 11. This CDR3 contains 17 residues.